The T cell receptor beta chain under discussion was sequenced for a study of cytomegalovirus exposure and HLA in healthy donors. A remark on this clone: The antigen remains undetermined.

Primers: 60 Vbeta forward and 13 Jbeta reverse. Profiling relied on immunoSEQ multiplex PCR, and the TCRdb table lists in-frame clones only, not all of them. The sample shows about 200,000 clones, more than 75% of them seen only once. Germline V gene lookup returns CDR1 SGHDT and CDR2 YYEEEE. With 2 bases removed from V and 1 base from J, the gap between germline ends came to 9 bases. The CDR3 has 14 residues. General study points: HLA alleles showed associations with 15,000 to 20,000 TCR beta sequences in a later analysis, at a 0.05 false discovery rate.

This receptor was taken from a male donor in good health and CMV-seronegative. The specimen was PBMCs. J is TRBJ2-5 and V is TRBV5-6; weak D call: TRBD1 (5 bases). Here the CDR3 reads CASSFAQAQETQYF. CDR3 nucleotide sequence: TGTGCCAGCAGCTTCGCACAGGCCCAAGAGACCCAGTACTTC.